This T cell receptor (beta chain) was identified in a study of blood T cell repertoires in COVID-19. Study-wide background: Sites in the United States, Italy and Spain provided acute and convalescent COVID-19 samples.

The CDR3 totals 14 residues. From germline, CDR1 is SGDLS and CDR2 YYNGEE. The V end lost 0 bases, the J end lost 5 bases, and 11 bases lay between the germline ends. Cohort 3 recovered donors had two negative PCRs, clearance, or symptom resolution. In the original processing: Nucleated cell counts were estimated from reference gene primer amplification. TCRdb's table, derived via immunoSEQ multiplex PCR, lists solely in-frame clones and lacks some. Clone size and the V and J calls come from that table; the DNA yielded D and trimming. The profile shows around 470,000 clones, 90% of them singletons. The sequenced sample consisted of PBMCs or T cells enriched from blood (not recorded which). The TCR was taken from a man younger than 30 who had recovered from COVID-19. The chain recombines TRBV9 with TRBJ2-5; D is unclear. This CDR3 is CASSVGLQAETQYF. The CDR3, as DNA: TGTGCCAGCAGCGTAGGTTTGCAGGCGGAGACCCAGTACTTC.